A selection of T cell receptor beta chains follows, all from one sample in a study of T cells in severe cutaneous drug reactions. TCRdb reprocessed the multiplex PCR reads; each CDR3 protein has one entry and no DNA is given. This sample carries tens of thousands of distinct CDR3 sequences, with roughly 7.7% going to the ten biggest clones. The sequencing input was PBMCs. The receptors stem from a human donor with toxic epidermal necrolysis, a severe cutaneous drug reaction. Each CDR3 is given with its conserved first and last residue. Each record gives: J gene, V gene, clone size, CDR3 protein. A row's size may be missing; if present it is once, few, many or a size class.

J gene: TRBJ2-1
V gene: TRBV9
clone size: -
CDR3 protein: CASSVGPFSGRGNEQFF

J gene: TRBJ1-2
V gene: TRBV19
clone size: -
CDR3 protein: CASSKGNYGYTF

J gene: TRBJ2-3
V gene: TRBV7-2
clone size: -
CDR3 protein: CASSSGDGDTDTQYF

J gene: TRBJ1-1
V gene: TRBV4-2
clone size: -
CDR3 protein: CASSHPTGAEAFF

J gene: TRBJ1-1
V gene: TRBV7-9
clone size: -
CDR3 protein: CASSLPDRTNTEAFF

J gene: TRBJ1-1
V gene: TRBV30
clone size: -
CDR3 protein: CAWSPGSGDTEAFF

J gene: TRBJ2-1
V gene: TRBV20-1
clone size: -
CDR3 protein: CSAPTNYGGEQFF

J gene: TRBJ1-5
V gene: TRBV6-5
clone size: medium-sized
CDR3 protein: CASSLHDGLNQPQHF

J gene: TRBJ2-3
V gene: TRBV9
clone size: -
CDR3 protein: CASSVGRSHLTDTQYF

J gene: TRBJ2-1
V gene: TRBV4-2
clone size: -
CDR3 protein: CASSLDRLGVLEQFF

J gene: TRBJ1-4
V gene: TRBV2
clone size: -
CDR3 protein: CASSEGQHLNEKLFF

J gene: TRBJ1-2
V gene: TRBV14
clone size: -
CDR3 protein: CASSHATRALYLGYTF

J gene: TRBJ2-7
V gene: TRBV28
clone size: -
CDR3 protein: CASSFYTGPYEQYF

J gene: TRBJ2-6
V gene: TRBV28
clone size: -
CDR3 protein: CASSGRGSGGANVLTF

J gene: TRBJ2-3
V gene: TRBV5-6
clone size: -
CDR3 protein: CASSLPTEGVDTQYF

J gene: TRBJ2-7
V gene: TRBV30
clone size: medium-sized
CDR3 protein: CAWSREGEQYF

J gene: TRBJ1-1
V gene: TRBV11-2
clone size: -
CDR3 protein: CASSLTRGYTEAFF

J gene: TRBJ2-4
V gene: TRBV11-2
clone size: -
CDR3 protein: CASSSPRVHIQYF

J gene: TRBJ2-1
V gene: TRBV28
clone size: -
CDR3 protein: CASSPMIDNEQFF

J gene: TRBJ2-5
V gene: TRBV5-6
clone size: -
CDR3 protein: CASSVTGAAKTQYF

J gene: TRBJ2-7
V gene: TRBV29-1
clone size: -
CDR3 protein: CSVCPGQKIYEQYF

J gene: TRBJ2-7
V gene: TRBV29-1
clone size: -
CDR3 protein: CSVAPGTGAMEQYF

J gene: TRBJ1-1
V gene: TRBV11-3
clone size: -
CDR3 protein: CASSLGQTTEAFF

J gene: TRBJ2-7
V gene: TRBV2
clone size: medium-sized
CDR3 protein: CASSPGPTPPYEQYF

J gene: TRBJ2-5
V gene: TRBV4-1
clone size: -
CDR3 protein: CASSPQTDQETQYF

J gene: TRBJ2-1
V gene: TRBV18
clone size: -
CDR3 protein: CASSRAPGLYNEQFF

J gene: TRBJ2-3
V gene: TRBV7-3
clone size: -
CDR3 protein: CASSLLGQGADTQYF

J gene: TRBJ2-1
V gene: TRBV19
clone size: -
CDR3 protein: CASSIVGSEGPPYNEQFF